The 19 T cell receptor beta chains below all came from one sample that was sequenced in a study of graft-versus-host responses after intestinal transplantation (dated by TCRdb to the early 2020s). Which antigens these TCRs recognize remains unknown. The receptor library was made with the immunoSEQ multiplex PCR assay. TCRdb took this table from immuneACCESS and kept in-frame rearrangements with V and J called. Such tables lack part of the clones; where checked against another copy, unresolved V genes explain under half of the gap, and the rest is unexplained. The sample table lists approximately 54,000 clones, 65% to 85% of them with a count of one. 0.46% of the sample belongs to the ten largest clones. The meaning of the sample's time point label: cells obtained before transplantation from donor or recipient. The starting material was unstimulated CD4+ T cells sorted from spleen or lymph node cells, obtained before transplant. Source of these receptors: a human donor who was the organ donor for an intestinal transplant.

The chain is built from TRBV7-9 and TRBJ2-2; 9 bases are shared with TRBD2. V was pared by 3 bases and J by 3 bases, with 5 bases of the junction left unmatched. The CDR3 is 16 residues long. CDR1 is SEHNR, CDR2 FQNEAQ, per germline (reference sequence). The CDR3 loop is CASSFIAGAYTGELFF. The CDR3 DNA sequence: TGTGCCAGCAGCTTCATAGCGGGGGCCTACACCGGGGAGCTGTTTTTT.

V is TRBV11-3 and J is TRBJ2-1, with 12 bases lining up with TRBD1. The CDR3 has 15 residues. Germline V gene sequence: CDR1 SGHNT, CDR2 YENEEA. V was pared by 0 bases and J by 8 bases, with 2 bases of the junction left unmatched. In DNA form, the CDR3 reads TGTGCCAGCAGCTTAGAGGGACAGGGGGCCCATGAGCAGTTCTTC. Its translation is CASSLEGQGAHEQFF. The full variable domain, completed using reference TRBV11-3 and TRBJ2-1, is EAGVVQSPRYKIIEKKQPVAFWCNPISGHNTLYWYLQNLGQGPELLIRYENEEAVDDSQLPKDRFSAERLKGVDSTLKIQPAELGDSAVYLCASSLEGQGAHEQFFGPGTRLTVL.

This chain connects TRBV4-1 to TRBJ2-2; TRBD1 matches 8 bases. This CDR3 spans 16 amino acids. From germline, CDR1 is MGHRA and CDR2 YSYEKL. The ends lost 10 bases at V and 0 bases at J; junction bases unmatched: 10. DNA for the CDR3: TGCGCCACTCAGATCGACAGGGGCGCGAACACCGGGGAGCTGTTTTTT. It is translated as CATQIDRGANTGELFF.

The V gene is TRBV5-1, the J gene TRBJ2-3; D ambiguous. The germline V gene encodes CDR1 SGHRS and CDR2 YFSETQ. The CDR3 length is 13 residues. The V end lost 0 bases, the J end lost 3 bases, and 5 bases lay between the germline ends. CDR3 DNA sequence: TGCGCCAGCAGCTTGGCCGGGACAGATACGCAGTATTTT. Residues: CASSLAGTDTQYF. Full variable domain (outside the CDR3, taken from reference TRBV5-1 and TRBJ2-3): KAGVTQTPRYLIKTRGQQVTLSCSPISGHRSVSWYQQTPGQGLQFLFEYFSETQRNKGNFPGRFSGRQFSNSRSEMNVSTLELGDSALYLCASSLAGTDTQYFGPGTRLTVL.

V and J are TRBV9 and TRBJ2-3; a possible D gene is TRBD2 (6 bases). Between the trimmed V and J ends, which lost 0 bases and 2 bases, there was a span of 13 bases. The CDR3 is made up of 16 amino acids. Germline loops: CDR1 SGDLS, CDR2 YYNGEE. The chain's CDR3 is CASSVATAGLTDTQYF. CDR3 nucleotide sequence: TGTGCCAGCAGCGTAGCTACCGCGGGGCTCACAGATACGCAGTATTTT.

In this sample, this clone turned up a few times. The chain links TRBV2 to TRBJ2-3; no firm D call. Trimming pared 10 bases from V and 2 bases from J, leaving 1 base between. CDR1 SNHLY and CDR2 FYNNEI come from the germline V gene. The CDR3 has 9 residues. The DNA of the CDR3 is TGTGCCATCACAGATACGCAGTATTTT. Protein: CAITDTQYF. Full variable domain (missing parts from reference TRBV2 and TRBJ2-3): EPEVTQTPSHQVTQMGQEVILRCVPISNHLYFYWYRQILGQKVEFLVSFYNNEISEKSEIFDDQFSVERPDGSNFTLKIRSTKLEDSAMYFCAITDTQYFGPGTRLTVL.

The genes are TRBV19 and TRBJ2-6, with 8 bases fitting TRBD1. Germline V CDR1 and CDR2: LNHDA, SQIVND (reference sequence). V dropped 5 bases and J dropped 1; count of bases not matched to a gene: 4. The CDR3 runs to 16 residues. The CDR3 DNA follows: TGTGCCAGTAGTCTCCACAGGGGGTCTGGGGCCAACGTCCTGACTTTC. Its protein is CASSLHRGSGANVLTF. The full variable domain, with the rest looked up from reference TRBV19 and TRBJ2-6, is DGGITQSPKYLFRKEGQNVTLSCEQNLNHDAMYWYRQDPGQGLRLIYYSQIVNDFQKGDIAEGYSVSREKKESFPLTVTSAQKNPTAFYLCASSLHRGSGANVLTFGAGSRLTVL.

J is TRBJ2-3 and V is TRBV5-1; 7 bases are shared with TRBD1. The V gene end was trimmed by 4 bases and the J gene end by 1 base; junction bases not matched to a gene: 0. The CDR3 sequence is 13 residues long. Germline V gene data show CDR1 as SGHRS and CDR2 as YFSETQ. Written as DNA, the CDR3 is TGCGCCAGCAGCAGGGGGCGCACAGATACGCAGTATTTT. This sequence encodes CASSRGRTDTQYF.

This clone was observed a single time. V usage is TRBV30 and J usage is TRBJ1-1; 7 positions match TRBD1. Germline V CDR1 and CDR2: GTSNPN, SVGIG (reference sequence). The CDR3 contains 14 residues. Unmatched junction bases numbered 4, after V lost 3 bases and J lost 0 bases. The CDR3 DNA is TGTGCCTGGAGAGGGGGCGGTCTGAACACTGAAGCTTTCTTT. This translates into CAWRGGGLNTEAFF.

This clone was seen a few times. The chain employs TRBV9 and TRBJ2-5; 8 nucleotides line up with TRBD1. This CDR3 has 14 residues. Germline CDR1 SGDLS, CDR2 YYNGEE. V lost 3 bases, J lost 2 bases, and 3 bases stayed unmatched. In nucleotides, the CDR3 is TGTGCCAGCAGCGATCGACAGGGGCAAGAGACCCAGTACTTC. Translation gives CASSDRQGQETQYF.

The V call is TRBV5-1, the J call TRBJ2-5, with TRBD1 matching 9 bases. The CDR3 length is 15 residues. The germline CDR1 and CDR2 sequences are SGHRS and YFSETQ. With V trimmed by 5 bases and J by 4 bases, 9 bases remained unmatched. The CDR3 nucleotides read TGCGCCAGCAGGCAAATACAGGGGGCGAGAGAGACCCAGTACTTC. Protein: CASRQIQGARETQYF. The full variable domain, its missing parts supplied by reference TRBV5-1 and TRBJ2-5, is KAGVTQTPRYLIKTRGQQVTLSCSPISGHRSVSWYQQTPGQGLQFLFEYFSETQRNKGNFPGRFSGRQFSNSRSEMNVSTLELGDSALYLCASRQIQGARETQYFGPGTRLLVL.

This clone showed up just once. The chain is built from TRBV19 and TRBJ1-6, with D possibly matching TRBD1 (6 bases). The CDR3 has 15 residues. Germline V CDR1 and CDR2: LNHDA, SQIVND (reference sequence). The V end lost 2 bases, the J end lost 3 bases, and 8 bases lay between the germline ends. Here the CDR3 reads CASSIPGHYNSPLHF. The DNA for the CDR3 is TGTGCCAGTAGTATACCGGGACACTATAATTCACCCCTCCACTTT.

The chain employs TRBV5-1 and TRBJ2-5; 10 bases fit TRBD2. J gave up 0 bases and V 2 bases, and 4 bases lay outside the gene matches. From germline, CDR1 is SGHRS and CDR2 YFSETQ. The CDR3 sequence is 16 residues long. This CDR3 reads CASSFGLAVYQETQYF. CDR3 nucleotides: TGCGCCAGCAGCTTCGGACTAGCGGTGTACCAAGAGACCCAGTACTTC.

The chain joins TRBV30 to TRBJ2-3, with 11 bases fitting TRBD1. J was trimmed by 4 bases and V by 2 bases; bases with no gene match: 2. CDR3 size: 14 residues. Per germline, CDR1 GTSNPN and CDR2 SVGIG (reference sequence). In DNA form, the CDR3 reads TGTGCCTGGAGTTCGGGACAGGGGGCAGATACGCAGTATTTT. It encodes CAWSSGQGADTQYF.

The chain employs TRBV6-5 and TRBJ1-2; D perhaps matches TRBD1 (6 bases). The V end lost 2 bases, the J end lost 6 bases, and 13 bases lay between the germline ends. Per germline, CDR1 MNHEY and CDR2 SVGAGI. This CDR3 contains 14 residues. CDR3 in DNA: TGTGCCAGCAGTTACCGCCAGGGGAAAAATGGCTACACCTTC. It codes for CASSYRQGKNGYTF.

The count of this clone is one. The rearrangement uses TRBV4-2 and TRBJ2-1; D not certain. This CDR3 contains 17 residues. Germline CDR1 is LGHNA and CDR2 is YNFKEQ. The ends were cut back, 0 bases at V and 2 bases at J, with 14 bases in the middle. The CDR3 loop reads CASSQDPAVSTYNEQFF. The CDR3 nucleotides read TGTGCCAGCAGCCAAGATCCGGCGGTGTCTACCTACAATGAGCAGTTCTTC.

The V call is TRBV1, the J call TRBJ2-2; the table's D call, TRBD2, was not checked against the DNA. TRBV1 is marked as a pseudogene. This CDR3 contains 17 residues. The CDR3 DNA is TGCACCAGCAGCCCCGATATTCTAGCGGGGTTAACCGGGGAGCTGTTTTTT. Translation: CTSSPDILAGLTGELFF.

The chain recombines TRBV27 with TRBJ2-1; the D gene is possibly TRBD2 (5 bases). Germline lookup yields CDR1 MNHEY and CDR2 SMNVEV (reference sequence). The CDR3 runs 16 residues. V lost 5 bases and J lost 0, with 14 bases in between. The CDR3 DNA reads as TGTGCCAGCAGTCCCCTCGCCGGGGACTCCTACAATGAGCAGTTCTTC. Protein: CASSPLAGDSYNEQFF.

Here the CDR3 DNA reads TGTGCCAGCAGCTTAGGCAGCTATGGCTACACCTTC. It codes for CASSLGSYGYTF. V is TRBV7-8 and J is TRBJ1-2, with unresolved D. Germline V gene data show CDR1 as SGHVS and CDR2 as FQNEAQ. The CDR3 totals 12 residues. Deletions cut 1 base from V and 4 bases from J, with 4 bases between.